This T cell receptor (beta chain) comes out of a study of blood T cell repertoires in COVID-19. Study-level background: Acute-phase and convalescent COVID-19 samples originated in the United States, Italy and Spain. PBMCs, B-cell-depleted T cells, or T cells provided the cDNA or gDNA that made up the material.

In the source study's methods: Researchers report that nucleated cell counts were estimated from reference gene primer amplification. Sequenced by immunoSEQ multiplex PCR; TCRdb stores in-frame clones only, minus some. V and J calls and clone size are those listed in that table; D and trimming were worked out from the DNA. The data contain 150,000 to 200,000 clones, around nine tenths of them seen just once; the ten biggest clones take up around 13%. The TCR comes from a woman aged 65 to 85 with COVID-19, enrolled during active disease. The specimen was peripheral blood.

CDR3 loop: CASSHRDSIVDEQFF. As DNA, the CDR3 is TGCGCCAGCAGTCACCGGGACTCGATCGTCGATGAGCAGTTCTTC. The gene calls are TRBV5-1 and TRBJ2-1; possibly TRBD2 for D (6 bases). The germline gives CDR1 SGHRS, CDR2 YFSETQ. The CDR3 is 15 residues long. V lost 5 bases and J lost 8, with 20 bases in between.